The source of this T cell receptor (beta chain) is a study of T cell repertoires in cytomegalovirus infection. In TCRdb, the reads were re-called with MiXCR into one record per CDR3 protein. The sample records about 920,000 distinct CDR3 sequences, more than 25% being singletons. There are many counts of this clonotype. Its antigen remains unknown. Trimming took off 1 base at V and 0 bases at J, with 9 bases between the two ends. This CDR3 has 15 residues. Germline V lookup: CDR1 SGHTA, CDR2 FQGNSA. This clonotype was sampled from a human donor in good health (CMV status not recorded). Some clones in this sample may be carry-over from other donors' samples. The J gene is TRBJ1-2, the V gene TRBV7-2; no reliable D call. The sequences come from cultured CD8+ T cells from PBMCs, collected from culture after CMV antigen stimulation. For the CDR3, the DNA is TGTGCCAGCAGCTTAGAGGGCAGTCCTAACTATGGCTACACCTTC. Translated: CASSLEGSPNYGYTF.